The subject of this entry is one TCR beta chain. Produced via immunoSEQ multiplex PCR; TCRdb's table is partial and in-frame only. The table lists 150,000 to 200,000 clones, 85% of them singletons. V lost 3 bases to trimming and J lost 2 bases, with 13 bases between them. Germline assignment: CDR1 LNHDA and CDR2 SQIVND (reference sequence). This CDR3 spans 15 amino acids. This record belongs to a study of blood T cell repertoires in COVID-19. The rearrangement joins TRBV19 to TRBJ1-2; D is perhaps TRBD1 (6 bases). Sequenced input: peripheral blood. This receptor was taken from a person between 65 and 80 years old with COVID-19, enrolled during active disease. The CDR3 is CASSMGLQGNYGYTF. DNA of the CDR3: TGTGCCAGTAGTATGGGGTTACAGGGAAACTATGGCTACACCTTC.